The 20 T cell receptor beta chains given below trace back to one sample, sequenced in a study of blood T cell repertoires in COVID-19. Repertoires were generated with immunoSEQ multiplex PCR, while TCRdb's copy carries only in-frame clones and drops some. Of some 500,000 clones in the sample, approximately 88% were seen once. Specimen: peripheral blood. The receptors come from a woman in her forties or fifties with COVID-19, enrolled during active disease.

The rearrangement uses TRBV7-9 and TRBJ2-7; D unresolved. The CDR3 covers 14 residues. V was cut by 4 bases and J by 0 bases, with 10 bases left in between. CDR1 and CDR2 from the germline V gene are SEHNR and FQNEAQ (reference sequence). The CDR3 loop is CASSSGLYSYEQYF. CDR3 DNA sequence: TGTGCCAGCAGCTCCGGTCTCTACTCCTACGAGCAGTACTTC.

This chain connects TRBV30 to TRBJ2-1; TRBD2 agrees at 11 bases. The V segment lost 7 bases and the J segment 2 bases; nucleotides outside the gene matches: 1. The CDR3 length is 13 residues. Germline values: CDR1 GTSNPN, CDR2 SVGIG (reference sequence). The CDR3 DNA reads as TGTGCCTTAGCGGGGGGGACCTACAATGAGCAGTTCTTC. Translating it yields CALAGGTYNEQFF.

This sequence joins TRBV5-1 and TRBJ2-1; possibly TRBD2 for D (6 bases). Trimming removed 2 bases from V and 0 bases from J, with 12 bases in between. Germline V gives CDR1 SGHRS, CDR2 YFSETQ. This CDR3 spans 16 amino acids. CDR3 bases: TGCGCCAGCAGCTTCGGGACTCAGGGCTCCTACAATGAGCAGTTCTTC. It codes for CASSFGTQGSYNEQFF.

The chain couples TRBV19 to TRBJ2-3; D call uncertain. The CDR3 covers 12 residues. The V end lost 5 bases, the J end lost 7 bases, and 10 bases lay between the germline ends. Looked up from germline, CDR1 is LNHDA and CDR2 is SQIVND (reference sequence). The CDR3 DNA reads TGTGCCAGTAGTGAACAACAGTATACGCAGTATTTT. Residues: CASSEQQYTQYF. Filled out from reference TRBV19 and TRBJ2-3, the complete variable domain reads DGGITQSPKYLFRKEGQNVTLSCEQNLNHDAMYWYRQDPGQGLRLIYYSQIVNDFQKGDIAEGYSVSREKKESFPLTVTSAQKNPTAFYLCASSEQQYTQYFGPGTRLTVL.

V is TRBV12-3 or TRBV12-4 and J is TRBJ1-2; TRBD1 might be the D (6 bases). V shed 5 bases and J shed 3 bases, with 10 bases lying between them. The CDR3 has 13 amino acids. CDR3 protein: CASSPQGHYGYTF. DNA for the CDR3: TGTGCCAGCAGTCCACAGGGCCACTATGGCTACACCTTC.

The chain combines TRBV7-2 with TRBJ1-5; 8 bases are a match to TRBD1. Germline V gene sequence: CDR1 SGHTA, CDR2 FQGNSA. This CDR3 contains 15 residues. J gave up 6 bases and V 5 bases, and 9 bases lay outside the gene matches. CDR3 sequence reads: CASSRVRGQGQPQHF. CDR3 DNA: TGTGCCAGCAGCCGTGTCAGGGGGCAGGGTCAGCCCCAGCATTTT. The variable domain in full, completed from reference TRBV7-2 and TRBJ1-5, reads GAGVSQSPSNKVTEKGKDVELRCDPISGHTALYWYRQSLGQGLEFLIYFQGNSAPDKSGLPSDRFSAERTGGSVSTLTIQRTQQEDSAVYLCASSRVRGQGQPQHFGDGTRLSIL.

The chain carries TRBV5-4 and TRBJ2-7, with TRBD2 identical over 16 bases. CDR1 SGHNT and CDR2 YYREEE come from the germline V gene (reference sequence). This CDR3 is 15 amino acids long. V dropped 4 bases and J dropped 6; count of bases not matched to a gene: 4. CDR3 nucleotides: TGTGCCAGCAGCGCGGGGACTAGCGGGGGGGTCGAGCAGTACTTC. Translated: CASSAGTSGGVEQYF.

The CDR3 protein is CASSVETGYLAEAFF. For the CDR3, the DNA is TGTGCCAGCAGCGTGGAGACAGGGTATCTCGCTGAAGCTTTCTTT. J is TRBJ1-1 and V is TRBV5-4, with 7 bases fitting TRBD1. This CDR3 spans 15 amino acids. V lost 4 bases to trimming and J lost 6 bases; unmatched junction nucleotides: 12. Germline CDR1 is SGHNT and CDR2 is YYREEE (reference sequence).

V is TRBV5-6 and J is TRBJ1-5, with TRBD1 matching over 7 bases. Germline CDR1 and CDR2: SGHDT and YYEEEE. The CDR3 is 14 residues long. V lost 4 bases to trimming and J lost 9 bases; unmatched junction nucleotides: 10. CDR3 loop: CASSRQGGVGPQHF. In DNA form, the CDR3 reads TGTGCCAGCAGCCGACAGGGTGGTGTCGGGCCCCAGCATTTT.

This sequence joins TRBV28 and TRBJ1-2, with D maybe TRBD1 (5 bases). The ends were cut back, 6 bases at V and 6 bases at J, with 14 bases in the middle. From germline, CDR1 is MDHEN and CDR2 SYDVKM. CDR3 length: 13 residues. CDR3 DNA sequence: TGTGCCAGCAGCCTAGGGGCGCCGGATGGCTACACCTTC. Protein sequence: CASSLGAPDGYTF.

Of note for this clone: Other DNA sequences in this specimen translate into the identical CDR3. This CDR3 reads CATSDPYTGELFF. The CDR3 nucleotides read TGTGCCACCAGTGACCCCTACACCGGGGAGCTGTTTTTT. The V call is TRBV24-1, the J call TRBJ2-2; D remains unclear. Germline V lookup: CDR1 KGHDR, CDR2 SFDVKD. CDR3 length: 13 amino acids. V lost 4 bases to trimming and J lost 3 bases, with 5 bases between them.

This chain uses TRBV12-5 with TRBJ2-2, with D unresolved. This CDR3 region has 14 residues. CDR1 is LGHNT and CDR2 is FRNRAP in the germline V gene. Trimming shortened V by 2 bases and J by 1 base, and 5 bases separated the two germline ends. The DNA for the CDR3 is TGTGCTAGTGGTTTGACAGAGAACACCGGGGAGCTGTTTTTT. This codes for CASGLTENTGELFF.

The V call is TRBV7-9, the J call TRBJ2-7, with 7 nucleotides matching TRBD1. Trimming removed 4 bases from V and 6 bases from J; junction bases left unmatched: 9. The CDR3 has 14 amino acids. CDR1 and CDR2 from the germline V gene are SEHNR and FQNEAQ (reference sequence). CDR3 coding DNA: TGTGCCAGCAGCTCGGGTCAGGGGGAGTTCGAGCAGTACTTC. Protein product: CASSSGQGEFEQYF. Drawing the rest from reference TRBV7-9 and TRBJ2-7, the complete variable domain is DTGVSQNPRHKITKRGQNVTFRCDPISEHNRLYWYRQTLGQGPEFLTYFQNEAQLEKSRLLSDRFSAERPKGSFSTLEIQRTEQGDSAMYLCASSSGQGEFEQYFGPGTRLTVT.

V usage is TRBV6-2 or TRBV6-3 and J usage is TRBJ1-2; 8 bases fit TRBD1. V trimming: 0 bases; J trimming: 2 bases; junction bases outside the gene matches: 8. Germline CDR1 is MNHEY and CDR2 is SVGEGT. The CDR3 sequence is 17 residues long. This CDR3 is CASSYSNFGQGNYGYTF. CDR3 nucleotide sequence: TGTGCCAGCAGTTACTCGAATTTTGGACAGGGCAACTATGGCTACACCTTC.

CDR3 DNA sequence: TGTGCCAGCAGTGAGACAGGGGGCGCGCGGTTGGGAGGCTACACCTTC. Translating gives CASSETGGARLGGYTF. The chain has TRBV28 and TRBJ1-2; 10 bases are a match to TRBD1. The V gene end was trimmed by 5 bases and the J gene end by 8 bases; junction bases not matched to a gene: 14. The CDR3 extends over 16 amino acids. The germline gives CDR1 MDHEN, CDR2 SYDVKM.

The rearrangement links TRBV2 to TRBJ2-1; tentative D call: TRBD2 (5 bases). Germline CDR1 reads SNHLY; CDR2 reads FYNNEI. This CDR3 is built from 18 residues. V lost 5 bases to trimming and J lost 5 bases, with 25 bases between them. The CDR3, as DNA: TGTGCCAGCAGTCCCGTTCGGACTGGTGTTGGCCTGAACAATGAGCAGTTCTTC. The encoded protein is CASSPVRTGVGLNNEQFF.

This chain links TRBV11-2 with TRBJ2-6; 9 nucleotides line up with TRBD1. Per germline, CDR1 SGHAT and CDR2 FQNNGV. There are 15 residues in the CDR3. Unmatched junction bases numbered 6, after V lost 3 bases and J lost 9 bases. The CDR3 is CASSLLGQGDNVLTF. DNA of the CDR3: TGTGCCAGCAGCTTGCTGGGACAGGGTGACAACGTCCTGACTTTC.

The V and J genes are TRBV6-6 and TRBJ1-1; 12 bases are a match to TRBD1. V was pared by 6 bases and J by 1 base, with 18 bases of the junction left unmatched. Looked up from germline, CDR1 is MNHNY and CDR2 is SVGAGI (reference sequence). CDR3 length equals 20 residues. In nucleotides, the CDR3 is TGTGCCAGCAGCCCCCGAGGGTTCCCCGGGACAGGGGGCAGGAACACTGAAGCTTTCTTT. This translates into CASSPRGFPGTGGRNTEAFF.

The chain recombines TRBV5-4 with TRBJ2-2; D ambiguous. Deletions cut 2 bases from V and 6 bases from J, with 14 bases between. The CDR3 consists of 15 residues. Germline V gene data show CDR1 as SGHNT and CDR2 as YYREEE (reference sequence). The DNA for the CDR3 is TGTGCCAGCAGCTTTACTGTTTCCCAGGCCGGGGAGCTGTTTTTT. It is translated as CASSFTVSQAGELFF.

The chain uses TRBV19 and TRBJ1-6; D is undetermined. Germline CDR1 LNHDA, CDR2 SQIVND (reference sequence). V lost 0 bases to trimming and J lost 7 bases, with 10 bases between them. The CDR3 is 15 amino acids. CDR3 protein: CASSIEAASNSPLHF. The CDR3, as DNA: TGTGCCAGTAGTATAGAGGCAGCGTCAAATTCACCCCTCCACTTT.